Presented here are 2 T cell receptor beta chains from one specimen sequenced in a study of blood T cell repertoires in COVID-19. Profiling relied on immunoSEQ multiplex PCR, and the TCRdb table lists in-frame clones only, not all of them. Of about 240,000 clones listed, about 82% are singletons. The specimen sequenced was peripheral blood. These receptor sequences come from a man at least 80 years old with acute or convalescent COVID-19.

This chain connects TRBV29-1 to TRBJ1-4, with D possibly matching TRBD1 (5 bases). Germline CDR1 is SQVTM and CDR2 is ANQGSEA. Trimming left V 4 bases short and J 8 bases short, with 14 bases between. This CDR3 is 13 amino acids long. Here the CDR3 DNA reads TGCAGCGTTGTCGGCGCCGGGGGGGAAAAACTGTTTTTT. This codes for CSVVGAGGEKLFF.

This sequence joins TRBV5-1 and TRBJ1-6, with a weak D call TRBD1 (5 bases). CDR3 length: 16 residues. Germline loops: CDR1 SGHRS, CDR2 YFSETQ. The V and J ends lost 0 bases and 0 bases respectively, with 7 bases between them. For the CDR3, the DNA is TGCGCCAGCAGCTTGGCAGGGCCCTCCTATAATTCACCCCTCCACTTT. Protein sequence: CASSLAGPSYNSPLHF.